Given below is one TCR beta chain in context. The authors ran a second PCR of roughly 6 to 12 cycles using a sample-barcoded 5' primer and a J-beta primer mix. From the 5' RACE reads, TCRdb called clonotypes with MiXCR, one entry per CDR3 protein. The table records hundreds of thousands of distinct CDR3 sequences, around 46% of them present only once. This sample stems from a study of blood T cells in healthy people across ages. The germline V gene encodes CDR1 SQVTM and CDR2 ANQGSEA. This CDR3 has 13 residues. With 7 bases removed from V and 2 bases from J, the gap between germline ends came to 13 bases.

The sequence derives from a man aged 25-45 years in good health. Sequencing was performed on blood. This chain joins TRBV29-1 and TRBJ2-3, with D tentatively TRBD2 (6 bases). CDR3 protein: CSARGYDTDTQYF. CDR3 bases: TGCAGCGCCCGGGGGTACGACACAGATACGCAGTATTTT.